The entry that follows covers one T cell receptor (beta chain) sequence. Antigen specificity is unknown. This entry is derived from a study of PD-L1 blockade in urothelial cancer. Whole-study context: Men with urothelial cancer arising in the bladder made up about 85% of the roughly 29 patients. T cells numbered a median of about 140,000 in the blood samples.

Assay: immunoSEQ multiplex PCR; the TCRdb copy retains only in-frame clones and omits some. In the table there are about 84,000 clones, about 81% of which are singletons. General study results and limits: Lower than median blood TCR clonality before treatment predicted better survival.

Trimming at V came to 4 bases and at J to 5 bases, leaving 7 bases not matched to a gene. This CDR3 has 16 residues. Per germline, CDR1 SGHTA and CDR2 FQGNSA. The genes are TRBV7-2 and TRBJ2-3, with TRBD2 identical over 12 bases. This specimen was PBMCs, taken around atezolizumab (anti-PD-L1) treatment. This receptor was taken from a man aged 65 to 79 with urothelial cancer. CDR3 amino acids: CASSSRLAGVRDTQYF. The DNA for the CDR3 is TGTGCCAGCAGCTCGAGACTAGCGGGAGTTAGAGATACGCAGTATTTT.